This T cell receptor beta chain was identified in a study of blood T cell repertoires in COVID-19. Study details: Italy, Spain and the United States were the sources of the convalescent and acute COVID-19 samples.

Enrolled during active infection, Seattle patients were then followed longitudinally. There are 16 residues in the CDR3. V dropped 4 bases and J dropped 3; count of bases not matched to a gene: 6. Germline CDR1 SNHLY, CDR2 FYNNEI. Measured with immunoSEQ multiplex PCR; TCRdb has only the in-frame clones, and not every one. The sample shows 200,000 or so clones, around 90% of them seen only once. The sequenced sample consisted of peripheral blood. This clonotype was obtained from a man aged 60 to 69 with COVID-19, enrolled during active disease. The chain combines TRBV2 with TRBJ2-3; 11 positions agree with TRBD2. CDR3 amino acids: CASSASGGTGTDTQYF. Written as DNA, the CDR3 is TGTGCCAGCAGTGCTAGCGGGGGGACCGGGACAGATACGCAGTATTTT.